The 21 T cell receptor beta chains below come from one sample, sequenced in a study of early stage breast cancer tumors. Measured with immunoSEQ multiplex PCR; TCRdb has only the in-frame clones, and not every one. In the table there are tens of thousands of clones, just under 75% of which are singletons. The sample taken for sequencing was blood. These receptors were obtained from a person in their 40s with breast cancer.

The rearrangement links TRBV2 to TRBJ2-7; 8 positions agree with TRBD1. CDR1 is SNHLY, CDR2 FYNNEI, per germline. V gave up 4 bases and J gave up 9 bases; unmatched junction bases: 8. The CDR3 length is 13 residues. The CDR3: CASSACRGLRQYF. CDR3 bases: TGTGCCAGCAGTGCTTGCAGGGGGCTGAGGCAGTACTTC.

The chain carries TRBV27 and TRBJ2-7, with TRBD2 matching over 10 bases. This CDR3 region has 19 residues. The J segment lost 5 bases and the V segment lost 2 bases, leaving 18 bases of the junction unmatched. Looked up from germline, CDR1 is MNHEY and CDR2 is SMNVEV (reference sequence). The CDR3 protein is CASSLNFWLAGDHRHEQYF. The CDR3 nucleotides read TGTGCCAGCAGTTTAAATTTTTGGCTAGCGGGGGACCATCGGCACGAGCAGTACTTC.

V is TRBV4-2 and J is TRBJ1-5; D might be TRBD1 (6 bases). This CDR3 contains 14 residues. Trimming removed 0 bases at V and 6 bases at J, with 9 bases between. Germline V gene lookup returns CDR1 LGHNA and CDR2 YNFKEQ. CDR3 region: CASSQEQGIQPQHF. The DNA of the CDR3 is TGTGCCAGCAGCCAAGAACAGGGTATTCAGCCCCAGCATTTT.

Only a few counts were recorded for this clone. CDR3 nucleotides: TGTGCCAGCAGCGGCCGGGACAGGGAGGGAGATGAAGCTTTCTTT. Translating it yields CASSGRDREGDEAFF. The gene calls are TRBV21-1 and TRBJ1-1; the listed D gene, TRBD1, was not tested against the DNA. TRBV21-1 is assigned pseudogene status. The length of the CDR3 is 15 residues.

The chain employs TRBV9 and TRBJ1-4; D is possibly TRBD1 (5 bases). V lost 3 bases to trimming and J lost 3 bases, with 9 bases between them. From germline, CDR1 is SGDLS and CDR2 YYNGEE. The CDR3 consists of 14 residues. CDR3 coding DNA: TGTGCCAGCAGCGGCAGGGCTGCTAATGAAAAACTGTTTTTT. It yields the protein CASSGRAANEKLFF.

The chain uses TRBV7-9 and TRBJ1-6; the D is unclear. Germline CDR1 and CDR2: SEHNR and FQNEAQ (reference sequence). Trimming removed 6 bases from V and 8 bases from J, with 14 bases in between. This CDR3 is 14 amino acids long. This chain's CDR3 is CASRPGGRDSPLHF. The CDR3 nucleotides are TGTGCCAGCAGGCCAGGCGGGAGGGATTCACCCCTCCACTTT.

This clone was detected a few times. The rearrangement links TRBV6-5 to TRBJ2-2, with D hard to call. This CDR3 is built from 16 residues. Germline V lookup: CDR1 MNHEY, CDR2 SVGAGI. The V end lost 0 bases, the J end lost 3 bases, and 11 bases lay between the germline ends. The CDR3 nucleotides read TGTGCCAGCAGTTACTCGGGGTACGGTTACACCGGGGAGCTGTTTTTT. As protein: CASSYSGYGYTGELFF.

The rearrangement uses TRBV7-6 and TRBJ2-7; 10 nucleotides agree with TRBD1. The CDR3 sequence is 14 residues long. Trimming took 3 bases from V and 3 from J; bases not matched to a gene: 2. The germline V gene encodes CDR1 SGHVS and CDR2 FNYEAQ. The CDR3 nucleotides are TGTGCCAGCAGCTTTTGGGACAGGGGCTACGAGCAGTACTTC. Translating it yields CASSFWDRGYEQYF.

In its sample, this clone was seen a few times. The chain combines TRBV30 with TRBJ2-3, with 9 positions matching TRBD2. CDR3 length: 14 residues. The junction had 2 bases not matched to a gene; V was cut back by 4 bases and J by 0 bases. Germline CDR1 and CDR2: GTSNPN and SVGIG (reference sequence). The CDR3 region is CAWKGLASTDTQYF. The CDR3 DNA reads TGTGCCTGGAAGGGACTAGCTAGCACAGATACGCAGTATTTT.

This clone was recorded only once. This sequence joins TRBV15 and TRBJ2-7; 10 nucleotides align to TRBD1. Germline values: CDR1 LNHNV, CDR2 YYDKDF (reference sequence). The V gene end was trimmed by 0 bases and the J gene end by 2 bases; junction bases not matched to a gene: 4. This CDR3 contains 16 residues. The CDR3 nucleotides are TGTGCCACCAGCAGAGAAGGACAGGGGGAACCCTACGAGCAGTACTTC. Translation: CATSREGQGEPYEQYF.

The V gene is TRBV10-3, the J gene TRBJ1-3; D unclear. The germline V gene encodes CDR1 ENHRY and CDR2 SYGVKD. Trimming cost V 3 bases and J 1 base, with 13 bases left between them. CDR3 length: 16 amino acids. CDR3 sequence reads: CAISEFVGASGNTIYF. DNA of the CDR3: TGTGCCATCAGTGAATTCGTTGGAGCGTCTGGAAACACCATATATTTT.

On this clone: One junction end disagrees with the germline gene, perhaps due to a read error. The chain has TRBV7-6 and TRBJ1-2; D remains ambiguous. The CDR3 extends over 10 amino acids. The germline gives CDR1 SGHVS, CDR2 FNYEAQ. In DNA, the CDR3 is TGTGCCAGCAGCTTAGTCTCGGTAGACTTC. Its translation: CASSLVSVDF.

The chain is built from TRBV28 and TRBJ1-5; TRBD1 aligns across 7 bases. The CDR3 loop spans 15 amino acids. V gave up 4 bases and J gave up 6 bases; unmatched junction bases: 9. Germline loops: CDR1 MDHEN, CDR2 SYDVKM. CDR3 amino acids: CASSSPGGEGQPQHF. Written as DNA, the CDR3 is TGTGCCAGCAGTTCGCCAGGGGGTGAAGGTCAGCCCCAGCATTTT.

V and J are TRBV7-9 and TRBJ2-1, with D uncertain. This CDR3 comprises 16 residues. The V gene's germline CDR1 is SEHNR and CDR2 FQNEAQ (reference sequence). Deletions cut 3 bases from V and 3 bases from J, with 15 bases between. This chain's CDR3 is CASSLGSLRHYNEQFF. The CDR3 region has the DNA TGTGCCAGCAGCTTGGGCAGCCTAAGGCACTACAATGAGCAGTTCTTC.

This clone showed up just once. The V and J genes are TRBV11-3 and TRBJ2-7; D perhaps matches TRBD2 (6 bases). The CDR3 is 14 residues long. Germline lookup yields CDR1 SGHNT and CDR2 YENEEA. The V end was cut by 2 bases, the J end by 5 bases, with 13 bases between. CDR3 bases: TGTGCCAGCAGCTTATTGGCTAGCGTGAACGAGCAGTACTTC. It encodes CASSLLASVNEQYF.

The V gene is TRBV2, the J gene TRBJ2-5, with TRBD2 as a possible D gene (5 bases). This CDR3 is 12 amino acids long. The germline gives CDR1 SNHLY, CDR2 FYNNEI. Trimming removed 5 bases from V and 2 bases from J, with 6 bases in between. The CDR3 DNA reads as TGTGCCAGCAGTAGCGGACAAGAGACCCAGTACTTC. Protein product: CASSSGQETQYF.

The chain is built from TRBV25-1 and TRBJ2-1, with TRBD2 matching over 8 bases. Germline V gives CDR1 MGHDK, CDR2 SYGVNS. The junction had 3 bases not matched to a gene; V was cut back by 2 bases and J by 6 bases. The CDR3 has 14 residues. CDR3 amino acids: CASSELAGSNEQFF. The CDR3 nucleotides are TGTGCCAGCAGTGAACTAGCGGGTTCCAATGAGCAGTTCTTC.

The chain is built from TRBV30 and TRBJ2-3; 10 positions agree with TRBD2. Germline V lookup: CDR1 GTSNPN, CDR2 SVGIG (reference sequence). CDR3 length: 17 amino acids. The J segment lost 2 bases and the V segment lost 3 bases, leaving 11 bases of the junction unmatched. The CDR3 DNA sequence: TGTGCCTGGAGAGATTTTAGCGGGAGGAAACCCACAGATACGCAGTATTTT. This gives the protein CAWRDFSGRKPTDTQYF.

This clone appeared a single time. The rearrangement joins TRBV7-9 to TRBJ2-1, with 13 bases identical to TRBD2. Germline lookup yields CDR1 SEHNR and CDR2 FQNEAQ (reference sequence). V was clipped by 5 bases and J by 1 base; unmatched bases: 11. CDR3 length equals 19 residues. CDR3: CASSPSIRTSGSSYNEQFF. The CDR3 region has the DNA TGTGCCAGCAGCCCTAGCATTCGGACTAGCGGGAGTTCCTACAATGAGCAGTTCTTC.

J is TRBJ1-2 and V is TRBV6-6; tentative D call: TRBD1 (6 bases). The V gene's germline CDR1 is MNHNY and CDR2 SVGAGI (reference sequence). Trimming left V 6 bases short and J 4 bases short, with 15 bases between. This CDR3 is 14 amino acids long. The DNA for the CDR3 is TGTGCCAGCAGCCGTTCCACAGGGTCCTATGGCTACACCTTC. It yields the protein CASSRSTGSYGYTF.

The CDR3 spells CASSLGGSKETQYF. CDR3 sequence (DNA): TGTGCCAGCAGCTTAGGCGGGAGTAAAGAGACCCAGTACTTC. The V and J genes are TRBV7-2 and TRBJ2-5, with 7 positions matching TRBD2. CDR3 size: 14 residues. With V trimmed by 1 base and J by 3 bases, 2 bases remained unmatched. From germline, CDR1 is SGHTA and CDR2 FQGNSA.